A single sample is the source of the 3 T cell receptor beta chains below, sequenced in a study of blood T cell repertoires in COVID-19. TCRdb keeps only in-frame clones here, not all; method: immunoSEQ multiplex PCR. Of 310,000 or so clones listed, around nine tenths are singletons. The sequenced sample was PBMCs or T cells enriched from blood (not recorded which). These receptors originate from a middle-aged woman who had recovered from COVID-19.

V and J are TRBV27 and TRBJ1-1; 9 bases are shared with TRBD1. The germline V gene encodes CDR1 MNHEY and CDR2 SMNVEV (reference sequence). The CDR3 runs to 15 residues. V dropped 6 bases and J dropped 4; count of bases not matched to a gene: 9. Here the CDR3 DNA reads TGTGCCAGCAGGATAGACAGGGGGTCCGGCACTGAAGCTTTCTTT. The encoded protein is CASRIDRGSGTEAFF.

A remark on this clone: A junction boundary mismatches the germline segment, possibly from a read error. CDR3 sequence: CASSAGLALGGAQYF. The CDR3 DNA is TGTGCTAGCAGCGCGGGACTAGCTTTGGGAGGGGCCCAGTACTTC. J is TRBJ2-5 and V is TRBV7-7; 9 bases match TRBD2. This CDR3 has 15 residues. Germline loops: CDR1 SSHAT, CDR2 FNYEAQ (reference sequence).

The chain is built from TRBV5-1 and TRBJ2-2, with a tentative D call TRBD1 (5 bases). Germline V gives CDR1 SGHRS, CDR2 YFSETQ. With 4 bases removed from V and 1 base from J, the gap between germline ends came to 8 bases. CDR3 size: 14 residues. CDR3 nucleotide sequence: TGCGCCAGCAGCAAAGGGGAGAACACCGGGGAGCTGTTTTTT. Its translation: CASSKGENTGELFF.